The source of this TCR beta chain is a study of blood T cell repertoires in COVID-19. Study-wide context: T cells, B-cell-depleted T cells, or PBMCs provided the cDNA or gDNA that served as material.

TCRdb keeps only in-frame clones here, not all; method: immunoSEQ multiplex PCR. The table records approximately 170,000 clones, around 80% of them present only once. The V gene's germline CDR1 is SNHLY and CDR2 FYNNEI. The CDR3 is made up of 11 amino acids. V was cut by 5 bases and J by 6 bases, with 7 bases left in between. This clone was recorded a few times. This clonotype was sampled from a woman of 80 years or more with acute or convalescent COVID-19. The specimen sequenced was peripheral blood. The gene calls are TRBV2 and TRBJ1-2; possible D gene TRBD1, 6 bases. Here the CDR3 DNA reads TGTGCCAGCAGTTACAGGGATGGCTACACCTTC. Residues: CASSYRDGYTF.